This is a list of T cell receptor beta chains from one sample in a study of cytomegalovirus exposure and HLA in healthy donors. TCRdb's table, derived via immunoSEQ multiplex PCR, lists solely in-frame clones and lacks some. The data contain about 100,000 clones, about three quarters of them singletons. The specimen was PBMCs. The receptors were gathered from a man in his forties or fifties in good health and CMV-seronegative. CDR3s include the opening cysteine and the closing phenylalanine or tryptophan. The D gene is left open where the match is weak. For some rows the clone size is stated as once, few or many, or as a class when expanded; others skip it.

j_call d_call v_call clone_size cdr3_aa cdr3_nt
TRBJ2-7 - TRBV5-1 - CASSFMKPGGEQYF TGCGCCAGCAGCTTTATGAAGCCAGGGGGGGAGCAGTACTTC
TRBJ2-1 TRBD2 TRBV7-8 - CASSSPTSGGPYSYNEQFF TGTGCCAGCAGCTCACCAACTAGCGGGGGGCCCTACTCCTACAATGAGCAGTTCTTC
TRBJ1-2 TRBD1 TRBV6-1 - CASSEGGGTGANYGYTF TGTGCCAGCAGTGAAGGGGGCGGGACAGGGGCCAACTATGGCTACACCTTC
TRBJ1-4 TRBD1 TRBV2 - CASSFQGVKREKLFF TGTGCCAGCAGCTTTCAGGGGGTGAAGCGTGAAAAACTGTTTTTT
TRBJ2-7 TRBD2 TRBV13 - CASSSAGTSGGPTYEQYF TGTGCCAGCAGCTCCGCCGGGACTAGCGGGGGGCCTACCTACGAGCAGTACTTC
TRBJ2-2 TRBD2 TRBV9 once CASSVSPGLANTGELFF TGTGCCAGCAGCGTCTCACCGGGACTAGCGAACACCGGGGAGCTGTTTTTT
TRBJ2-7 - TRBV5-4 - CASSLRPVRAEQYF TGTGCCAGCAGCTTGCGGCCCGTGAGGGCCGAGCAGTACTTC
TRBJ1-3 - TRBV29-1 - CSVTTEPYFPSGNTIYF TGCAGCGTAACGACAGAGCCCTACTTTCCCTCTGGAAACACCATATATTTT
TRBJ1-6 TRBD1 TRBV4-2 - CASSQGPRDRGRSPLHF TGTGCCAGCAGCCAAGGCCCCCGGGACAGGGGAAGATCACCCCTCCACTTT
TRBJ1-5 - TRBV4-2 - CASSQGGQVHQPQHF TGTGCCAGCAGCCAAGGGGGGCAGGTCCATCAGCCCCAGCATTTT
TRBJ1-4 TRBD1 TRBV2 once CASGTGRNEKLFF TGTGCCAGCGGGACAGGGAGAAACGAAAAACTGTTTTTT
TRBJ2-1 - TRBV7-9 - CASSPRGNGYNEQFF TGTGCCAGCAGCCCCCGGGGGAACGGCTACAATGAGCAGTTCTTC
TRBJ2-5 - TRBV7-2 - CASSLDGTWETQYF TGTGCCAGCAGCTTAGATGGGACTTGGGAGACCCAGTACTTC
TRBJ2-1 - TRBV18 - CASSPVGGTAYNEQFF TGTGCCAGCTCACCTGTCGGAGGCACCGCCTACAATGAGCAGTTCTTC
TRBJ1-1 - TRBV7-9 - CASSPGAELNTEAFF TGTGCCAGCAGCCCAGGGGCCGAGTTGAACACTGAAGCTTTCTTT
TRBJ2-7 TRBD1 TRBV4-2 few CASSYGPGQGIYEQYF TGTGCCAGCAGCTATGGGCCGGGACAGGGAATATACGAGCAGTACTTC
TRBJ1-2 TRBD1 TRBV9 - CASSVATGAYGYTF TGTGCCAGCAGCGTAGCTACAGGGGCTTATGGCTACACCTTC
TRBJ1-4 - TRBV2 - CASCGQLGEKLFF TGTGCCAGCTGCGGACAGCTCGGCGAAAAACTGTTTTTT
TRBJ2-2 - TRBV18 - CASSPQLYTGELFF TGTGCCAGCTCACCCCAGTTGTACACCGGGGAGCTGTTTTTT
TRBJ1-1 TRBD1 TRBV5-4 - CASSAGQGGEVFF TGTGCCAGCAGCGCGGGACAGGGAGGGGAAGTTTTCTTT
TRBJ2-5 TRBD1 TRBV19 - CASRRNDRGLETQYF TGTGCCAGTAGAAGAAACGACAGGGGGCTAGAGACCCAGTACTTC
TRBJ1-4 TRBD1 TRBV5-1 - CASSAGQSATNEKLFF TGCGCCAGCAGCGCGGGACAGTCTGCAACTAATGAAAAACTGTTTTTT
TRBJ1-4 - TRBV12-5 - CASGLDRGPPTNEKLFF TGTGCTAGTGGTTTGGATCGAGGGCCACCAACTAATGAAAAACTGTTTTTT
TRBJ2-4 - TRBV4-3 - CASSQQIGGNIQYF TGCGCCAGCAGCCAACAGATCGGGGGTAACATTCAGTACTTC
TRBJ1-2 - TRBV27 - CASSLHDGANYGYTF TGTGCCAGCAGTTTACACGACGGAGCTAACTATGGCTACACCTTC
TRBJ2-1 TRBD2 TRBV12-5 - CASGLGTSGGLGNEQFF TGTGCTAGTGGTTTGGGGACTAGCGGGGGATTGGGGAATGAGCAGTTCTTC
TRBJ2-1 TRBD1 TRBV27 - CASSLQGADEQFF TGTGCCAGCAGCCTACAGGGGGCGGATGAGCAGTTCTTC
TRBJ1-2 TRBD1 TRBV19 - CASSIKGTVDGYTF TGTGCCAGTAGTATAAAAGGGACAGTTGATGGCTACACCTTC
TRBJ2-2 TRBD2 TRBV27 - CASSLSGGANGELFF TGTGCCAGCAGTTTAAGCGGGGGGGCCAACGGGGAGCTGTTTTTT
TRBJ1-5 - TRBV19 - CASSIGWGDRNQPQHF TGTGCCAGTAGTATAGGGTGGGGGGATCGCAATCAGCCCCAGCATTTT
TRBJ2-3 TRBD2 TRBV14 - CASSQELALGTDTQYF TGTGCCAGCAGCCAAGAACTAGCGTTAGGCACAGATACGCAGTATTTT
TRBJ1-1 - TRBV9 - CASSVGGQNTEAFF TGTGCCAGCAGCGTAGGCGGACAAAACACTGAAGCTTTCTTT
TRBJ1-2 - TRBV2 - CASSDQGRVYGYTF TGTGCCAGCAGTGACCAAGGCAGGGTCTATGGCTACACCTTC
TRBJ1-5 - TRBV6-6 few CASSQNYRGNQPQHF TGTGCCAGCAGCCAGAACTACAGGGGCAATCAGCCCCAGCATTTT
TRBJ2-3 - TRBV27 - CASSLRTPSTDTQYF TGTGCCAGCAGTCTCAGGACACCTAGCACAGATACGCAGTATTTT
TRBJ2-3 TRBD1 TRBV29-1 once CSVEERDRAPDTQYF TGCAGCGTTGAAGAGAGGGACAGGGCGCCAGATACGCAGTATTTT
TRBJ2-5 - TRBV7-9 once CASRFPSRTQYF TGTGCCAGCAGGTTCCCTTCTAGGACCCAGTACTTC
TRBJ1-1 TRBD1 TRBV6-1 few CASNYRGGTEAFF TGTGCCAGTAATTACAGGGGGGGCACTGAAGCTTTCTTT
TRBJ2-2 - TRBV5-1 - CASSLGTENTGELFF TGCGCCAGCAGCTTGGGGACAGAGAACACCGGGGAGCTGTTTTTT
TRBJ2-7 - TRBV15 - CATSEGVHWEQYF TGTGCCACCAGCGAGGGAGTGCACTGGGAGCAGTACTTC
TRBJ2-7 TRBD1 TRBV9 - CASSVGGTGPTYEQYF TGTGCCAGCAGCGTAGGGGGGACAGGACCCACCTACGAGCAGTACTTC
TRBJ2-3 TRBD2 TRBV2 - CASIRSGGSEDTQYF TGTGCCAGCATCCGTAGCGGGGGGTCCGAGGATACGCAGTATTTT
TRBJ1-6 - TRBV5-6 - CASSGGEADSPLHF TGTGCCAGCAGCGGAGGGGAGGCGGATTCACCCCTCCACTTT
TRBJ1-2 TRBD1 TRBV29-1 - CSVDLTGIGGYTF TGCAGCGTTGACCTGACAGGGATAGGAGGCTACACCTTC
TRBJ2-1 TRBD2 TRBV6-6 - CAARLAGGNEQFF TGTGCCGCCAGACTAGCGGGGGGAAATGAGCAGTTCTTC
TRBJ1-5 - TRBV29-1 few CSVEYGANQPQHF TGCAGCGTTGAGTACGGAGCCAATCAGCCCCAGCATTTT
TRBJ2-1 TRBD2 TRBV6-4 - CASSPLAGVGNEQFF TGTGCCAGCAGTCCTCTAGCGGGGGTAGGGAATGAGCAGTTCTTC
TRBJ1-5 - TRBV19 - CASSQRGGQPQHF TGTGCCAGTAGTCAGAGAGGGGGTCAGCCCCAGCATTTT
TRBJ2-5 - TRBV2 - CASSWAPGTQYF TGTGCCAGCAGTTGGGCCCCCGGCACCCAGTACTTC
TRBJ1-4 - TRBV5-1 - CASSPRWGGNEKLFF TGCGCCAGCAGCCCCCGGTGGGGGGGGAATGAAAAACTGTTTTTT
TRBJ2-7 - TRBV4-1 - CASSQGGHSSSYEQYF TGCGCCAGCAGCCAGGGAGGACACTCGAGCTCCTACGAGCAGTACTTC
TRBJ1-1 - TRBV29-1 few CSVKLRRGGTEAFF TGCAGCGTCAAATTACGAAGGGGAGGCACTGAAGCTTTCTTT
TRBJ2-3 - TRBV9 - CASSVESGFSTDTQYF TGTGCCAGCAGCGTAGAGTCAGGTTTTAGCACAGATACGCAGTATTTT
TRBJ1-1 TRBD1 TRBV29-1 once CSVGQGAAEAFF TGCAGCGTCGGACAGGGCGCGGCTGAAGCTTTCTTT
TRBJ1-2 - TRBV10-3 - CAISAVDFADYGYTF TGTGCCATCAGTGCGGTTGACTTCGCGGACTATGGCTACACCTTC